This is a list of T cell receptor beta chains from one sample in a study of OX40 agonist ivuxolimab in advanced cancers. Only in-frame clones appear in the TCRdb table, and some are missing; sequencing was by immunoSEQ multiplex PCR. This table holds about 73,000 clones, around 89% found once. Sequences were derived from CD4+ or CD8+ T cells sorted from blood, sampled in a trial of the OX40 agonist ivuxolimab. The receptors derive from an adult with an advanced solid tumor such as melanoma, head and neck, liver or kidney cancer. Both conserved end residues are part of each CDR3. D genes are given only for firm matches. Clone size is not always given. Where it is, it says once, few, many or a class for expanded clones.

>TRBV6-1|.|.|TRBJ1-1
TGTGCCAGCAGTGATTTTGGCAATTTGAACACTGAAGCTTTCTTT
CASSDFGNLNTEAFF
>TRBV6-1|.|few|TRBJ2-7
TGTGCCAGCAACCCGGCGGGACAGAGCTACGAGCAGTACTTC
CASNPAGQSYEQYF
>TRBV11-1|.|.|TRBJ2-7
TGTGCCAGCAGCCTCCAATACGACTACACGGGTTCCTACGAGCAGTACTTC
CASSLQYDYTGSYEQYF
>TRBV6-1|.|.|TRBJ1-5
TGTGCCAGCAGTGTCGACAGGTGGAGTCTACAGCCCCAGCATTTT
CASSVDRWSLQPQHF
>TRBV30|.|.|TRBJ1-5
TGTGCCTGGAGTGGTGGCGGGGTAAATCAGCCCCAGCATTTT
CAWSGGGVNQPQHF
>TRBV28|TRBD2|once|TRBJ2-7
TGTGCCAGCGCCTTAACGGGACTAGCGAATCACGAGCAGTACTTC
CASALTGLANHEQYF
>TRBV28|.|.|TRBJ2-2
TGTGCCAGCAGTTACGGGTGGACCGGGGAGCTGTTTTTT
CASSYGWTGELFF
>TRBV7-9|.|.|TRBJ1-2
TGTGCCAGCAGCTCCCTCGCAACGTCCTATGGCTACACCTTC
CASSSLATSYGYTF
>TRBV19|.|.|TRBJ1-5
TGTGCCAGTAGTATAGCTAGCAATCAGCCCCAGCATTTT
CASSIASNQPQHF
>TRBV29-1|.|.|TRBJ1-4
TGCAGCGTTGACTCCGGGACAAGTAATGAAAAACTGTTTTTT
CSVDSGTSNEKLFF
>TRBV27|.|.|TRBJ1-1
TGTGCCAGCAGTTTGTCAGGCGATGGGACTGAAGCTTTCTTT
CASSLSGDGTEAFF
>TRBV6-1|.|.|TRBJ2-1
TGTGCCAGCAGTGAAGTTACGTACAATGAGCAGTTCTTC
CASSEVTYNEQFF
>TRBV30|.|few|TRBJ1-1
TGTGCCTGGTCGAGTGGGGGGAACACTGAAGCTTTCTTT
CAWSSGGNTEAFF
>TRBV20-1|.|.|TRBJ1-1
TGCAGTGCGGAAGTGAACACTGAAGCTTTCTTT
CSAEVNTEAFF
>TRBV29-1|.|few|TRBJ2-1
TGCAGCGGCCGTCGGGGTTCCTACAATGAGCAGTTCTTC
CSGRRGSYNEQFF
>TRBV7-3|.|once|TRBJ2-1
TGTGCCAGCAGCCCCAACACTATATACAATGAGCAGTTCTTC
CASSPNTIYNEQFF
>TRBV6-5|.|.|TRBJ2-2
TGTGCCAGCGGCGCGGCTACCGGGGAGCTGTTTTTT
CASGAATGELFF
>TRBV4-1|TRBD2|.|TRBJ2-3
TGCGCCAGCAGCCTTCTAGCGGGGGGCACAGATACGCAGTATTTT
CASSLLAGGTDTQYF